These T cell receptor beta chains were read from a single sample in a study of T cells in Graves' hyperthyroidism and ophthalmopathy. MiXCR, applied by TCRdb to the multiplex PCR reads, yields one record per CDR3 protein. This repertoire shows 300,000 to 400,000 distinct CDR3 sequences, approximately 17% found once; its top ten account for 40%. The sample comprised blood. All receptors derive from a man in his late teens or twenties with Graves' ophthalmopathy. The CDR3 runs from the conserved cysteine through the conserved F or W. Fields, in order: J gene, CDR3 length, D gene, clone size, V gene, CDR3 DNA, CDR3 protein. D genes are given only for firm matches. Where a row states a size, it is once, few, many or the class of an expanded clone; other rows omit it.

>TRBJ1-1|14|NA|many|TRBV27
TGTGCCAGCAGTCCGTCTCTCACCTGGGGTGGGGCTTTCTTT
CASSPSLTWGGAFF
>TRBJ2-7|17|TRBD2|NA|TRBV20-1
TGCAGTGCTAGAGTCCGGGATGTTAGCGGGGGGGTAAATGAGCAGTACTTC
CSARVRDVSGGVNEQYF
>TRBJ1-5|14|NA|many|TRBV7-2
TGTGCCAGCAGCATACAGGGATTTTATCAGCCCCAGCATTTT
CASSIQGFYQPQHF
>TRBJ2-1|16|TRBD2|many|TRBV20-1
TGCAGTGCTAGCCTCGGGGGGGGGCCGGGTTACAATGAGCAGTTCTTC
CSASLGGGPGYNEQFF
>TRBJ2-3|16|NA|few|TRBV7-9
TGTGCCAGCAGCCCCACCGGGACCCCCGATGATGATACGCAGTATTTT
CASSPTGTPDDDTQYF
>TRBJ2-2|16|NA|many|TRBV5-1
TGCGCCAGCAGCTTGGCCTACGGGGGCAACACCGGGGAGCTGTTTTTT
CASSLAYGGNTGELFF
>TRBJ2-7|15|TRBD1|many|TRBV11-2
TGTGCCAGCAGCCTATCCGGGACAGGGCTCTACGAGCAGTACTTC
CASSLSGTGLYEQYF
>TRBJ1-5|12|NA|few|TRBV6-2/TRBV6-3
TGTGCCAGCAGTTACGGGGTTCAGCCCCAGCATTTT
CASSYGVQPQHF
>TRBJ1-2|16|TRBD1|many|TRBV7-3
TGTGCCAGCAGCTTATCCCCCAGGGGGCTAAGGGATGGCTACACCTTC
CASSLSPRGLRDGYTF
>TRBJ1-6|13|NA|few|TRBV14
TGTGCCAGCAGCCAAGGGGGGGCTTCACCCCTCCACTTT
CASSQGGASPLHF
>TRBJ2-1|15|NA|many|TRBV27
TGTGCCAGCAGTCCCCGGGACGGCTCCTACAATGAGCAGTTCTTC
CASSPRDGSYNEQFF
>TRBJ2-7|14|NA|many|TRBV27
TGTGCCAGCAGTTTGTCCGGAAGCTCCTACGAGCAGTACTTC
CASSLSGSSYEQYF
>TRBJ2-2|17|TRBD2|NA|TRBV12-3/TRBV12-4
TGTGCCAGCATGTTGGGACTAGCGGGAGGGGCGACCGGGGAGCTGTTTTTT
CASMLGLAGGATGELFF
>TRBJ2-6|18|TRBD1|NA|TRBV24-1
TGTGCCACCAGTGCCCCGACAGGGGGCGCCTCTGGGGCCAACGTCCTGACTTTC
CATSAPTGGASGANVLTF
>TRBJ1-5|14|NA|many|TRBV27
TGTGCCAGCAGTTTTGAGGGCATGGGGCAGCCCCAGCATTTT
CASSFEGMGQPQHF
>TRBJ2-5|12|NA|many|TRBV11-2
TGTGCCAGCAGTTGGGGGGAGGAGACCCAGTACTTC
CASSWGEETQYF
>TRBJ1-2|13|NA|many|TRBV29-1
TGCAGCTCCGAGGGGGGATCTAACTATGGCTACACCTTC
CSSEGGSNYGYTF
>TRBJ1-2|13|TRBD1|many|TRBV28
TGTGCCAGCAGTTTGGGGGACAGCTATGGCTACACCTTC
CASSLGDSYGYTF
>TRBJ2-7|15|TRBD1|NA|TRBV5-1
TGCGCCAGCAGCTCGGGACAGGGGGCTTGGGACGAGCAGTACTTC
CASSSGQGAWDEQYF
>TRBJ1-2|15|NA|many|TRBV11-2
TGTGCCAGCAGCTTAGGAGCCGGGCCCAGCTATGGCTACACCTTC
CASSLGAGPSYGYTF
>TRBJ2-1|16|TRBD2|many|TRBV29-1
TGCAGCGTTGAAGATCGAGCGGGGGGCCTCTACAATGAGCAGTTCTTC
CSVEDRAGGLYNEQFF
>TRBJ1-4|15|TRBD1|NA|TRBV4-2
TGTGCCAGCAGTCCCGGACAGGGGGTTGGTGAAAAACTGTTTTTT
CASSPGQGVGEKLFF
>TRBJ2-2|13|NA|NA|TRBV6-2/TRBV6-3
TGTGCCAGCGGGGGGCCAGGTGGCGGGGAGCTGTTTTTT
CASGGPGGGELFF
>TRBJ2-2|15|NA|many|TRBV10-3
TGTGCCATCGAACAGGGAGAGGGGGTCGCCGGGGAGCTGTTTTTT
CAIEQGEGVAGELFF
>TRBJ1-4|14|NA|many|TRBV2
TGTGCCAGCAGTGATCACAGAAGGGAGGAAAAACTGTTTTTT
CASSDHRREEKLFF
>TRBJ2-7|14|NA|many|TRBV5-6
TGTGCCAGCAGCGCCGGACTACGGACCGGCGAGCAGTACTTC
CASSAGLRTGEQYF
>TRBJ2-3|18|NA|NA|TRBV6-1
TGTGCCAGCAGTGCAAGCAGGCAGGGGAGGGTACTAACAGATACGCAGTATTTT
CASSASRQGRVLTDTQYF
>TRBJ2-5|15|TRBD1|NA|TRBV6-5
TGTGCCAGCAGTTACCTGACAGGGGGCAAAGAGACCCAGTACTTC
CASSYLTGGKETQYF
>TRBJ2-3|13|NA|NA|TRBV10-3
TGTGCCATCTCACCGGGTAGCGCGGATACGCAGTATTTT
CAISPGSADTQYF
>TRBJ2-7|12|NA|NA|TRBV5-6
TGTGCCAGCAGCTTCTCGGCCTTCGAGCAGTACTTC
CASSFSAFEQYF
>TRBJ1-1|13|NA|few|TRBV6-4
TGTGCCAGCAGTGACTATCCCAGGGGCTTAGCGTTCTTT
CASSDYPRGLAFF
>TRBJ1-2|13|NA|NA|TRBV6-1
TGTGCCAGCAGTCCTGGGATGTCCGGCGGCTACACCTTC
CASSPGMSGGYTF
>TRBJ2-7|14|NA|many|TRBV20-1
TGCAGTGCTAGAGGCCCAACCCCCAGCTACGAGCAGTACTTC
CSARGPTPSYEQYF
>TRBJ2-1|15|TRBD1|many|TRBV24-1
TGTGCCACCAGTCCCGGGACAGGGAAGTACAATGAGCAGTTCTTC
CATSPGTGKYNEQFF
>TRBJ1-3|15|NA|NA|TRBV18
TGTGCCAGCTCACCAAGCTTCCATAAAGGAAACACCATATATTTT
CASSPSFHKGNTIYF
>TRBJ2-7|15|NA|NA|TRBV20-1
TGCAGTGCTAGAAGCCCCGGGACGGGAACCTACGAGCAGTACTTC
CSARSPGTGTYEQYF
>TRBJ1-5|14|NA|many|TRBV27
TGTGCCAGCAGTCAGGGGACACTGAATCAGCCCCAGCATTTT
CASSQGTLNQPQHF
>TRBJ1-2|18|NA|NA|TRBV6-1
TGTGCCAGCAGTCTCTACCCCCCCGAGCAGGCCCAAAACTATGGCTACACCTTC
CASSLYPPEQAQNYGYTF
>TRBJ2-6|15|NA|NA|TRBV24-1
TGTGCCACCAGTTCGGTCGGCTCTGGGGCCAACGTCCTGACTTTC
CATSSVGSGANVLTF
>TRBJ2-1|15|TRBD2|few|TRBV29-1
TGCAGCGCTGCGGGGGGACTAGCGGGGGACAATGAGCAGTTCTTC
CSAAGGLAGDNEQFF
>TRBJ2-7|15|TRBD1|few|TRBV5-8
TGTGCCAGCAGCTTGATGGACAGGAGCTCCTACGAGCAGTACTTC
CASSLMDRSSYEQYF
>TRBJ2-1|16|NA|NA|TRBV19
TGTGCCAGTAGTACGGACGCTGGGAGCTCCTACAATGAGCAGTTCTTC
CASSTDAGSSYNEQFF
>TRBJ2-3|14|NA|few|TRBV15
TGTGCCACCAGCGTGCGGAGGGTTCCAGATACGCAGTATTTT
CATSVRRVPDTQYF
>TRBJ2-3|14|NA|NA|TRBV29-1
TGCAGCGTTGGTTTACTCCCAGGTCCAGATACGCAGTATTTT
CSVGLLPGPDTQYF
>TRBJ2-1|16|TRBD2|many|TRBV6-2/TRBV6-3
TGTGCCAGCAGTCCCCTCGGGCGGGGGACCTACAATGAGCAGTTCTTC
CASSPLGRGTYNEQFF
>TRBJ2-2|14|NA|few|TRBV20-1
TGCAGTGCTAGACCACGGTCGAACACCGGGGAGCTGTTTTTT
CSARPRSNTGELFF
>TRBJ2-7|15|TRBD2|NA|TRBV28
TGTGCCAGCAGCCCCCGGGACGGGGGGTTCGGCGAGCAGTACTTC
CASSPRDGGFGEQYF
>TRBJ2-3|15|NA|NA|TRBV5-8
TGTGCCAGCAGCTTAGGAGGGAAACTAGCAGATACGCAGTATTTT
CASSLGGKLADTQYF
>TRBJ2-5|14|NA|NA|TRBV27
TGTGCCAGCAGGGCGGACACAACACAAGAGACCCAGTACTTC
CASRADTTQETQYF
>TRBJ2-1|14|NA|many|TRBV3-1
TGTGCCAGCAGCCAAGAGGCGGACTCAAATGAGCAGTTCTTC
CASSQEADSNEQFF
>TRBJ2-1|16|TRBD1|many|TRBV11-3
TGTGCCAGCAGCCTCGCGGGACAGGGGACCTACAATGAGCAGTTCTTC
CASSLAGQGTYNEQFF